A selection of T cell receptor beta chains follows, all from one sample in a study of naive and memory T cell subsets. TCRdb independently ran MiXCR on the UMI-ligation and nested PCR reads; one entry per CDR3 protein. The sample includes about 24,000 distinct CDR3 sequences, roughly 6% of them seen just once. This specimen was skin, taken from a tuberculin skin test site. The source of these receptors is an adult in good health. CDR3s include the opening cysteine and the closing phenylalanine or tryptophan. A D gene is named only where the DNA matches it firmly. The size of a clone is reported for some rows only, either as once, few or many, or as a class for expanded clones.

many	TRBJ2-1	TRBV27	TRBD2	CASSWGLAGPQFF	TGTGCCAGCAGTTGGGGACTAGCGGGACCCCAGTTCTTC
many	TRBJ2-3	TRBV11-3	-	CASSLGDTQYF	TGTGCCAGCAGCTTGGGGGATACGCAGTATTTT
many	TRBJ2-5	TRBV7-2	-	CASSSPSGPETQYF	TGTGCCAGCAGCTCTCCCTCGGGGCCGGAGACCCAGTACTTC
many	TRBJ2-7	TRBV29-1	TRBD1	CAIIGAGGNEQYF	TGCGCGATCATTGGGGCAGGGGGAAACGAGCAGTACTTC
many	TRBJ1-1	TRBV30	-	CAWRRQANTEAFF	TGTGCCTGGAGGCGGCAGGCGAACACTGAAGCTTTCTTT
many	TRBJ2-1	TRBV27	-	CATSGLKENEQFF	TGTGCCACTTCGGGGCTTAAGGAGAATGAGCAGTTCTTC
medium-sized	TRBJ2-1	TRBV28	TRBD2	CASSVIAGGRGEQFF	TGTGCCAGCAGTGTGATAGCGGGAGGCCGCGGGGAGCAGTTCTTC
many	TRBJ1-5	TRBV20-1	-	CSARTRSNQPQHF	TGCAGTGCTAGAACGCGCAGCAATCAGCCCCAGCATTTT
few	TRBJ1-1	TRBV9	-	CASSPSGGTNTEAFF	TGTGCCAGCAGCCCTTCGGGGGGTACGAACACTGAAGCTTTCTTT
many	TRBJ2-7	TRBV6-6	-	CASDRDWGAYEQYF	TGTGCCTCAGACCGGGACTGGGGTGCCTACGAGCAGTACTTC
medium-sized	TRBJ2-7	TRBV29-1	TRBD2	CSVEEGTSGNEQYF	TGCAGCGTTGAAGAGGGAACTAGCGGGAACGAGCAGTACTTC
-	TRBJ1-2	TRBV28	-	CASSTTPGSANYGDTF	TGTGCCAGCAGTACAACGCCCGGGTCGGCTAACTATGGCGACACCTTC
many	TRBJ2-1	TRBV6-4	-	CASSMKEDGNVDEQFF	TGTGCCAGCAGTATGAAGGAGGACGGGAACGTCGATGAGCAGTTCTTC
many	TRBJ2-1	TRBV5-4	TRBD2	CASYKYFAGEEQFF	TGTGCCAGCTATAAGTATTTTGCGGGGGAAGAGCAGTTCTTC
many	TRBJ2-3	TRBV20-1	TRBD2	CSARDSFSGGEDTQYF	TGCAGTGCTAGAGATTCCTTTAGCGGGGGTGAGGATACGCAGTATTTT
many	TRBJ2-1	TRBV9	TRBD2	CASSVSGTSVYNEQFF	TGTGCCAGCAGCGTCTCCGGGACTAGCGTTTACAATGAGCAGTTCTTC
many	TRBJ2-2	TRBV27	TRBD2	CAKAGLAGAGELFF	TGTGCCAAGGCCGGACTAGCGGGAGCCGGGGAGCTGTTTTTT
many	TRBJ2-3	TRBV11-2	TRBD2	CASSLLWTSLDTQYF	TGTGCCAGCAGCTTGCTCTGGACTAGCCTTGATACGCAGTATTTT
many	TRBJ2-1	TRBV4-3	TRBD2	CASSQEGGPRSYNEQFF	TGCGCCAGCAGCCAAGAGGGAGGGCCCAGATCCTACAATGAGCAGTTCTTC
many	TRBJ2-2	TRBV5-1	-	CASSLEGNTGELFF	TGCGCCAGCAGCTTGGAGGGGAACACCGGGGAGCTGTTTTTT
few	TRBJ2-1	TRBV4-3	-	CASSQDLGNGRWSYNEQFF	TGCGCCAGCAGCCAAGATCTTGGAAACGGGAGATGGTCCTACAATGAGCAGTTCTTC
many	TRBJ2-3	TRBV29-1	TRBD1	CSVTGQGHGTDTQYF	TGCAGCGTGACCGGACAGGGCCATGGCACAGATACGCAGTATTTT
many	TRBJ1-2	TRBV5-1	-	CASSLGGPLEDYGYTF	TGCGCCAGCAGCTTGGGCGGGCCCCTTGAGGACTATGGCTACACCTTC
-	TRBJ2-4	TRBV24-1	TRBD2	CATSDSLAGASIQYF	TGTGCCACCAGTGATTCCCTAGCGGGAGCTAGCATTCAGTACTTC
many	TRBJ2-1	TRBV6-6	TRBD2	CASSLIPGLGFGEQFF	TGTGCCAGCAGCCTAATACCGGGACTAGGATTTGGTGAGCAGTTCTTC
-	TRBJ2-5	TRBV5-6	-	CASSLWARYQETQYF	TGTGCCAGCAGCTTGTGGGCACGGTACCAAGAGACCCAGTACTTC
-	TRBJ1-2	TRBV5-8	TRBD1	CASSLRSTGAFGYGYTF	TGTGCCAGCAGCTTGCGTTCTACAGGGGCTTTTGGCTATGGCTACACCTTC
many	TRBJ1-2	TRBV4-1	-	CASSHGPGAKDNSYGYTF	TGCGCCAGCAGCCACGGTCCCGGGGCCAAGGATAACTCATATGGCTACACCTTC
many	TRBJ2-7	TRBV4-2	TRBD2	CASSHLIAGGVHEQYF	TGTGCCAGCAGCCACCTCATAGCGGGAGGAGTACACGAGCAGTACTTC
many	TRBJ1-1	TRBV4-2	-	CASSPPQDTEAFF	TGTGCCAGCAGCCCGCCGCAGGACACTGAAGCTTTCTTT
-	TRBJ2-3	TRBV7-3	-	CASSETASTDTQYF	TGTGCCAGCAGCGAGACTGCTAGCACAGATACGCAGTATTTT
few	TRBJ2-1	TRBV6-4	-	CASSDGTVNEQFF	TGTGCCAGCAGTGACGGGACGGTCAATGAGCAGTTCTTC
medium-sized	TRBJ2-7	TRBV29-1	-	CSVEESGISEQYF	TGCAGCGTTGAAGAGTCCGGGATCAGCGAGCAGTACTTC
many	TRBJ2-7	TRBV3-2	-	CASSPTSFIGEQYF	TGTGCCAGCAGCCCGACTAGTTTTATTGGCGAGCAGTACTTC
few	TRBJ1-1	TRBV6-1	TRBD1	CASSKFGTGISNTEAFF	TGTGCCAGCAGTAAATTCGGGACAGGGATATCGAACACTGAAGCTTTCTTT
many	TRBJ2-1	TRBV11-2	-	CASSLDRASYNEQFF	TGTGCCAGCAGCTTAGACAGGGCATCCTACAATGAGCAGTTCTTC
many	TRBJ2-3	TRBV2	TRBD1	CAISPGGGSDTQYF	TGTGCCATTTCTCCAGGGGGCGGTTCAGATACGCAGTATTTT
-	TRBJ1-2	TRBV20-1	TRBD1	CSARGRQGRIYGYTF	TGCAGTGCTAGGGGACGACAGGGGAGGATCTATGGCTACACCTTC
medium-sized	TRBJ2-3	TRBV15	TRBD2	CATRESSGSTDTQYF	TGTGCCACCAGAGAATCTAGCGGTAGCACAGATACGCAGTATTTT
many	TRBJ2-1	TRBV6-2/TRBV6-3	TRBD2	CASSSGTSGSNEQFF	TGTGCCAGCAGTTCCGGGACTAGCGGGTCCAATGAGCAGTTCTTC
-	TRBJ1-1	TRBV30	-	CAWSALRAATEAFF	TGTGCCTGGAGTGCCCTGAGGGCGGCCACTGAAGCTTTCTTT
many	TRBJ2-5	TRBV5-1	-	CASSFSGPRETQYF	TGCGCCAGCAGCTTCTCTGGGCCCCGGGAGACCCAGTACTTC
few	TRBJ1-6	TRBV11-2	TRBD1	CASSLGPYEQGWYSPLHF	TGTGCCAGCAGCTTAGGGCCCTACGAACAGGGGTGGTATTCACCCCTCCACTTT
many	TRBJ1-1	TRBV7-3	-	CASSLTGGQDEAFF	TGTGCCAGCAGCTTAACGGGAGGGCAGGATGAAGCTTTCTTT
-	TRBJ1-1	TRBV19	TRBD1	CASSRQGANTEAFF	TGTGCCAGTTCAAGACAGGGGGCGAACACTGAAGCTTTCTTT
few	TRBJ2-1	TRBV5-1	TRBD2	CASSLDELAFYNEQFF	TGCGCCAGCAGCTTGGACGAACTAGCGTTCTACAATGAGCAGTTCTTC
many	TRBJ2-1	TRBV7-8	TRBD2	CASSPLGGGLAGDNEQFF	TGTGCCAGCAGCCCCCTAGGTGGGGGACTAGCGGGAGACAATGAGCAGTTCTTC
few	TRBJ2-2	TRBV5-4	TRBD1	CASSTEKNRDRGLFF	TGTGCCAGCAGCACGGAAAAGAACCGGGACAGGGGGCTGTTTTTT
many	TRBJ2-3	TRBV27	-	CASGFGGWYSTDTQYF	TGTGCCAGCGGGTTTGGGGGTTGGTATAGCACAGATACGCAGTATTTT
-	TRBJ2-5	TRBV5-6	TRBD1	CASSPLGQFQETQYF	TGTGCCAGCAGCCCCTTGGGACAGTTCCAAGAGACCCAGTACTTC
medium-sized	TRBJ1-1	TRBV19	-	CASSISVAAAEAFF	TGTGCCAGTAGTATCTCGGTCGCGGCAGCTGAAGCTTTCTTT
-	TRBJ1-6	TRBV7-3	-	CASSLTPWTATSYNSPLHF	TGTGCCAGCAGCTTAACACCCTGGACAGCCACCTCCTATAATTCACCCCTCCACTTT
-	TRBJ2-7	TRBV20-1	TRBD2	CSARSLLAPYEQYF	TGCAGTGCTAGAAGCTTACTAGCGCCCTACGAGCAGTACTTC
many	TRBJ2-3	TRBV18	-	CASSPPGRTDTQYF	TGTGCCAGCTCACCACCGGGGCGCACAGATACGCAGTATTTT
many	TRBJ2-5	TRBV2	-	CASRGDVFYTTLKETQYF	TGTGCCAGCAGGGGGGACGTCTTTTACACGACCTTAAAAGAGACCCAGTACTTC
medium-sized	TRBJ2-4	TRBV6-2/TRBV6-3	-	CASSPTGRGYIQYF	TGTGCCAGCAGCCCTACGGGCAGGGGATACATTCAGTACTTC
-	TRBJ1-5	TRBV9	-	CASSVGVLGNQPQHF	TGTGCCAGCAGCGTAGGGGTTTTAGGCAATCAGCCCCAGCATTTT
many	TRBJ2-2	TRBV12-3/TRBV12-4	TRBD2	CAVDEAGGLSGELFF	TGTGCCGTTGACGAGGCGGGAGGGCTATCCGGGGAGCTGTTTTTT
-	TRBJ2-7	TRBV15	-	CATGTLNDYEQYF	TGTGCCACCGGGACCTTAAACGACTACGAGCAGTACTTC
many	TRBJ1-1	TRBV20-1	-	CSARDVGEAFF	TGCAGTGCTAGAGATGTAGGTGAAGCTTTCTTT